The 28 T cell receptor beta chains below come from one sample, sequenced in a study of naive and memory T cell subsets. Which antigens these TCRs recognize remains unknown. Both TRBC1 and TRBC2 were covered by a beta constant-region primer of two equimolar oligonucleotides. The ligated cDNA underwent four PCR rounds using SP2 and nested alpha and beta constant-region primers. MiXCR was run by TCRdb on the UMI-ligation and nested PCR reads, yielding one entry per CDR3 protein. The sample carries about 100,000 distinct CDR3 sequences, about 15% recorded once. Study-level points and caveats: A few larger clonotypes appeared in naive repertoires, especially CD8, possibly memory cells re-expressing CD45RA.

Sequences were obtained from naive CD8+ T cells from blood. These receptors originate from a human donor in good health.

The V call is TRBV4-2, the J call TRBJ2-6; D is possibly TRBD1 or TRBD2 (5 bases each). The V and J ends lost 4 bases and 1 base respectively, with 20 bases between them. The CDR3 sequence is 19 residues long. Germline CDR1 reads LGHNA; CDR2 reads YNFKEQ. The CDR3 loop is CASSPRSGTTMSGANVLTF. Here the CDR3 DNA reads TGTGCCAGCAGCCCAAGATCCGGGACGACAATGTCTGGGGCCAACGTCCTGACTTTC.

A few counts support this clonotype. The J gene is TRBJ2-7, the V gene TRBV7-9; 11 nucleotides align to TRBD1. The J segment lost 5 bases and the V segment lost 4 bases, leaving 7 bases of the junction unmatched. The CDR3 is 15 residues long. Germline CDR1 SEHNR, CDR2 FQNEAQ (reference sequence). For the CDR3, the DNA is TGTGCCAGCAGCTCCTCCGGGACAGGGGGTAACGAGCAGTACTTC. It yields the protein CASSSSGTGGNEQYF.

This clonotype was detected only a few times. This chain links TRBV28 with TRBJ1-5, with a possible D match to TRBD1 (5 bases). Germline assignment: CDR1 MDHEN and CDR2 SYDVKM. V dropped 2 bases and J dropped 7 bases, with 12 bases sitting between them. The CDR3 spans 14 residues. The CDR3 DNA reads TGTGCCAGCAGTTTAGGGTCAGGGATCCAGCCCCAGCATTTT. Its protein product is CASSLGSGIQPQHF.

In this sample, this clonotype turned up many times. The rearrangement uses TRBV28 and TRBJ2-1; D gene uncertain. CDR3 length: 14 residues. The ends were cut back, 2 bases at V and 6 bases at J, with 11 bases in the middle. Germline V gene data show CDR1 as MDHEN and CDR2 as SYDVKM. The DNA for the CDR3 is TGTGCCAGCAGTTTAGGGCTGGGCGGCAATGAGCAGTTCTTC. It encodes CASSLGLGGNEQFF.

The V call is TRBV29-1, the J call TRBJ2-2, with a weak D call TRBD2 (5 bases). The V gene's germline CDR1 is SQVTM and CDR2 ANQGSEA. This CDR3 is built from 12 residues. Trimming shortened V by 7 bases and J by 6 bases, and 12 bases separated the two germline ends. CDR3 sequence: CSGRVGAGELFF. The CDR3 DNA reads TGCAGCGGAAGGGTGGGAGCCGGGGAGCTGTTTTTT.

A single count supports this clonotype. The gene calls are TRBV27 and TRBJ2-1; a possible D gene is TRBD2 (6 bases). This CDR3 spans 15 amino acids. V was shortened by 5 bases and J by 8 bases, with 19 bases between the two germline ends. Germline CDR1 reads MNHEY; CDR2 reads SMNVEV (reference sequence). The CDR3 loop is CASSPPSTSRDEQFF. DNA for the CDR3: TGTGCCAGCAGTCCACCTTCGACTAGTCGCGATGAGCAGTTCTTC.

This clonotype appeared a few times. The chain combines TRBV10-3 with TRBJ2-1; 9 nucleotides align to TRBD1. The ends lost 4 bases at V and 8 bases at J; junction bases unmatched: 9. Germline values: CDR1 ENHRY, CDR2 SYGVKD. This CDR3 region has 15 residues. This CDR3 is CAISAAGQGRDEQFF. The CDR3 nucleotides read TGTGCCATCAGTGCAGCAGGACAGGGGCGAGATGAGCAGTTCTTC.

V gene TRBV5-6 combines with J gene TRBJ2-1; a possible D gene is TRBD1 (6 bases). Germline V gene lookup returns CDR1 SGHDT and CDR2 YYEEEE. The CDR3 extends over 13 amino acids. V lost 4 bases, J lost 5 bases, and 10 bases lay in between. This chain's CDR3 is CASSTGQNNEQFF. The CDR3 DNA reads as TGTGCCAGCAGCACCGGACAGAACAATGAGCAGTTCTTC.

V and J are TRBV7-9 and TRBJ2-6; D call uncertain. V was pared by 0 bases and J by 2 bases, with 8 bases between. The CDR3 spans 16 residues. Germline CDR1 SEHNR, CDR2 FQNEAQ (reference sequence). The CDR3 sequence is CASSLAGGPGANVLTF. The CDR3 nucleotides are TGTGCCAGCAGCTTAGCTGGCGGCCCTGGGGCCAACGTCCTGACTTTC.

The rearrangement joins TRBV7-2 to TRBJ2-1; D may be TRBD1 (6 bases). The V and J ends lost 5 bases and 8 bases respectively, with 10 bases between them. CDR3 length: 12 amino acids. CDR1 and CDR2 (germline): SGHTA, FQGNSA. The chain's CDR3 is CASSPQGDEQFF. DNA of the CDR3: TGTGCCAGCAGCCCACAGGGTGATGAGCAGTTCTTC.

In its sample, this clonotype was seen many times. This chain uses TRBV14 with TRBJ1-2; D uncertain. This CDR3 is built from 17 residues. Trimming took off 0 bases at V and 2 bases at J, with 16 bases between the two ends. The germline CDR1 and CDR2 sequences are SGHDN and FVKESK. CDR3 bases: TGTGCCAGCAGCCAAGAGATTGGTGCATCCCCCAACTATGGCTACACCTTC. Its protein product is CASSQEIGASPNYGYTF.

This clonotype was detected a few times. This chain links TRBV7-2 with TRBJ2-1; no clear D. The CDR3 consists of 18 residues. Between the trimmed V and J ends, which lost 1 base and 2 bases, there was a span of 18 bases. CDR1 and CDR2 from the germline V gene are SGHTA and FQGNSA. The CDR3, as DNA: TGTGCCAGCAGCTTAGTGGTGGCTAGTAGAGACCCCTACAATGAGCAGTTCTTC. Encoded protein: CASSLVVASRDPYNEQFF.

V usage is TRBV28 and J usage is TRBJ2-7; D is possibly TRBD1 or TRBD2 (5 bases each). Trimming left V 4 bases short and J 3 bases short, with 16 bases between. The CDR3 length is 15 residues. The germline CDR1 and CDR2 sequences are MDHEN and SYDVKM. DNA of the CDR3: TGTGCCAGCAGTTCCGGGACCCAAGGTTTCTACGAGCAGTACTTC. Translating gives CASSSGTQGFYEQYF.

Many counts were recorded for this clonotype. V is TRBV2 and J is TRBJ2-7; D is ambiguous. The V and J ends lost 6 bases and 5 bases respectively, with 20 bases between them. The CDR3 has 15 amino acids. Germline V gene lookup returns CDR1 SNHLY and CDR2 FYNNEI. The CDR3: CASRYGQAVPHEQYF. The DNA of the CDR3 is TGTGCCAGCAGGTACGGGCAGGCGGTACCCCACGAGCAGTACTTC.

The V call is TRBV7-8, the J call TRBJ2-3; 7 nucleotides align to TRBD2. V shed 8 bases, J shed 4 bases, and the junction held 15 bases outside the gene matches. CDR3 length: 16 residues. The germline V gene encodes CDR1 SGHVS and CDR2 FQNEAQ. Here the CDR3 reads CASPSTTSPSPDTQYF. The CDR3 region has the DNA TGTGCCAGCCCGTCTACGACTAGCCCGTCGCCAGATACGCAGTATTTT.

There are many counts of this clonotype. The chain employs TRBV20-1 and TRBJ2-7; D perhaps matches TRBD1 (6 bases). The germline V gene has CDR1 DFQATT and CDR2 SNEGSKA (reference sequence). V was trimmed by 0 bases and J by 7 bases, leaving 22 bases between them. The CDR3 is 16 amino acids. The CDR3: CSARDLTQGTHREQYF. The CDR3 coding sequence is TGCAGTGCTAGAGATCTAACCCAGGGGACCCATAGGGAGCAGTACTTC.

This clonotype was detected a few times. This rearrangement joins TRBV7-9 to TRBJ1-6; TRBD1 matches at 9 bases. The length of the CDR3 is 18 residues. V lost 3 bases and J lost 6; bases outside the gene matches: 12. Germline CDR1 is SEHNR and CDR2 is FQNEAQ (reference sequence). For the CDR3, the DNA is TGTGCCAGCAGCTTTCGCCTGACAGGGGGAAGGCTTAATTCACCCCTCCACTTT. Translating it yields CASSFRLTGGRLNSPLHF.

This clonotype was found once. The V call is TRBV15, the J call TRBJ1-1; TRBD1 matches 8 bases. The junction had 3 bases not matched to a gene; V was cut back by 3 bases and J by 3 bases. CDR1 is LNHNV and CDR2 is YYDKDF in the germline V gene (reference sequence). The CDR3 totals 14 residues. Here the CDR3 DNA reads TGTGCCACCAGCAGCCCCAGGGGGCACACTGAAGCTTTCTTT. It yields the protein CATSSPRGHTEAFF.

This clonotype was counted a few times. The chain has TRBV5-6 and TRBJ1-1; D gene unclear. V gave up 2 bases and J gave up 4 bases, with 9 bases separating them. The germline gives CDR1 SGHDT, CDR2 YYEEEE. CDR3 length: 13 amino acids. In DNA, the CDR3 is TGTGCCAGCAGCTTTCCGGCCGGCACTGAAGCTTTCTTT. Amino acids: CASSFPAGTEAFF.

This chain uses TRBV4-3 with TRBJ2-7, with 9 bases lining up with TRBD1. After removal of 4 bases from V and 3 bases from J, the junction contained 4 bases not matched to a gene. This CDR3 has 14 amino acids. The germline V gene encodes CDR1 LGHNA and CDR2 YSLEER. The CDR3 sequence is CASSPGTGFYEQYF. CDR3 bases: TGCGCCAGCAGCCCTGGGACAGGGTTCTACGAGCAGTACTTC.

There are many counts of this clonotype. The J gene is TRBJ2-1, the V gene TRBV5-4; 7 bases align to TRBD2. Germline V gene sequence: CDR1 SGHNT, CDR2 YYREEE (reference sequence). This CDR3 has 12 residues. Trimming removed 5 bases from V and 7 bases from J; junction bases left unmatched: 3. This CDR3 reads CASSMGGNEQFF. For the CDR3, the DNA is TGTGCCAGCAGTATGGGGGGGAATGAGCAGTTCTTC.

Worth noting for this clonotype: One junction end does not reproduce the germline sequence, and a read error may be involved. This chain connects TRBV20-1 to TRBJ2-1; D ambiguous. The CDR3 extends over 14 amino acids. The germline gives CDR1 DFQATT, CDR2 SNEGSKA (reference sequence). CDR3 loop: CCALQALSYNEQFF. CDR3 DNA sequence: TGCTGTGCTCTTCAAGCCCTCTCCTACAATGAGCAGTTCTTC.

The genes are TRBV4-3 and TRBJ2-2; 8 bases align to TRBD2. From germline, CDR1 is LGHNA and CDR2 YSLEER. J gave up 2 bases and V 4 bases, and 3 bases lay outside the gene matches. The CDR3 contains 15 residues. CDR3 region: CASSPGLGNTGELFF. The CDR3 DNA follows: TGCGCCAGCAGCCCGGGACTAGGAAACACCGGGGAGCTGTTTTTT.

This clonotype appeared a few times. V gene TRBV7-9 combines with J gene TRBJ2-1; D is undetermined. This CDR3 is 12 amino acids long. The germline V and J ends were trimmed by 5 bases and 9 bases, with 11 bases remaining between them. Germline-derived CDR1 and CDR2 are SEHNR and FQNEAQ (reference sequence). The CDR3 sequence: CASSLWQSEQFF. The CDR3 coding sequence is TGTGCCAGCAGCCTGTGGCAGAGTGAGCAGTTCTTC.

This clonotype occurred a few times. For the CDR3, the DNA is TGCGCCAGCAGCCAAACGACAGGGCCCTACAATGAGCAGTTCTTC. The encoded protein is CASSQTTGPYNEQFF. The chain employs TRBV4-3 and TRBJ2-1; 7 nucleotides agree with TRBD1. The V segment lost 2 bases and the J segment 2 bases; nucleotides outside the gene matches: 3. The CDR3 is made up of 15 amino acids. Germline assignment: CDR1 LGHNA and CDR2 YSLEER.

This clonotype was observed a few times. This chain links TRBV7-3 with TRBJ2-1, with 11 nucleotides matching TRBD1. V shed 0 bases, J shed 7 bases, and the junction held 8 bases outside the gene matches. Germline CDR1 is SGHTA and CDR2 is FQGTGA. This CDR3 is built from 17 residues. CDR3 region: CASSLTPPGTGGNEQFF. The CDR3 region has the DNA TGTGCCAGCAGCTTAACCCCTCCCGGGACAGGGGGTAATGAGCAGTTCTTC.

This clonotype was seen many times. The V gene is TRBV28, the J gene TRBJ2-1; 12 bases match TRBD2. The J segment lost 4 bases and the V segment lost 3 bases, leaving 1 base of the junction unmatched. Germline V gene data show CDR1 as MDHEN and CDR2 as SYDVKM. The CDR3 is made up of 15 amino acids. The CDR3: CASSFGTSGYNEQFF. The CDR3 nucleotides are TGTGCCAGCAGTTTCGGGACTAGCGGGTACAATGAGCAGTTCTTC.

In this sample, this clonotype turned up a few times. The chain carries TRBV4-3 and TRBJ2-2; D gene uncertain. V was shortened by 0 bases and J by 3 bases, with 5 bases between the two germline ends. The length of the CDR3 is 14 residues. The V gene's germline CDR1 is LGHNA and CDR2 YSLEER. The CDR3 nucleotides read TGCGCCAGCAGCCAAGATGGGTACACCGGGGAGCTGTTTTTT. Amino acids: CASSQDGYTGELFF.